These 5 T cell receptor beta chains came from one sample sequenced in a study of blood T cell repertoires in COVID-19. Repertoires were generated with immunoSEQ multiplex PCR, while TCRdb's copy carries only in-frame clones and drops some. Among 150,000 to 180,000 clones listed, around 85% were seen once. Sequencing was carried out using peripheral blood. The receptor set was obtained from a woman aged 55-69 years with acute or convalescent COVID-19.

V gene TRBV28 combines with J gene TRBJ1-1, with a weak D call TRBD1 (5 bases). Trimming took off 5 bases at V and 3 bases at J, with 16 bases between the two ends. The CDR3 sequence is 15 residues long. Germline CDR1 is MDHEN and CDR2 is SYDVKM. CDR3 in amino acids: CASSLSTAGDTEAFF. The DNA for the CDR3 is TGTGCCAGCAGTCTTTCGACAGCAGGTGACACTGAAGCTTTCTTT.

CDR3 DNA sequence: TGTGCCAGTAGTATAGGCAACAGGGCTCAAGAGACCCAGTACTTC. This sequence encodes CASSIGNRAQETQYF. The genes are TRBV19 and TRBJ2-5; tentatively, D is TRBD1 (6 bases). The germline V and J ends were trimmed by 1 base and 2 bases, with 11 bases remaining between them. The germline CDR1 and CDR2 sequences are LNHDA and SQIVND (reference sequence). The length of the CDR3 is 15 residues. The whole variable domain, remainder taken from reference TRBV19 and TRBJ2-5, is DGGITQSPKYLFRKEGQNVTLSCEQNLNHDAMYWYRQDPGQGLRLIYYSQIVNDFQKGDIAEGYSVSREKKESFPLTVTSAQKNPTAFYLCASSIGNRAQETQYFGPGTRLLVL.

The V call is TRBV6-5, the J call TRBJ2-1, with D hard to call. CDR3 size: 14 residues. Per germline, CDR1 MNHEY and CDR2 SVGAGI. The V gene lost 4 bases and the J gene lost 6 bases, with 13 bases spanning the gap. The CDR3 reads CASSSPTRVNEQFF. CDR3 nucleotides: TGTGCCAGCAGTTCACCGACACGAGTCAATGAGCAGTTCTTC.

V and J are TRBV19 and TRBJ1-2, with 12 bases matching TRBD1. CDR3 length: 16 amino acids. Trimming at V came to 9 bases and at J to 2 bases, leaving 10 bases not matched to a gene. The germline CDR1 and CDR2 sequences are LNHDA and SQIVND (reference sequence). The CDR3 sequence is CASNIRGTGGNYGYTF. CDR3 nucleotide sequence: TGTGCCAGCAATATTCGCGGGACAGGGGGCAACTATGGCTACACCTTC. The full variable domain, its missing parts supplied by reference TRBV19 and TRBJ1-2, is DGGITQSPKYLFRKEGQNVTLSCEQNLNHDAMYWYRQDPGQGLRLIYYSQIVNDFQKGDIAEGYSVSREKKESFPLTVTSAQKNPTAFYLCASNIRGTGGNYGYTFGSGTRLTVV.

This clone has just a few counts. This sequence joins TRBV5-1 and TRBJ2-7; 10 positions agree with TRBD2. The junction had 6 bases not matched to a gene; V was cut back by 1 base and J by 2 bases. The germline V gene encodes CDR1 SGHRS and CDR2 YFSETQ. CDR3 size: 16 residues. The CDR3 DNA reads TGCGCCAGCAGCTTGAGTAGCGGGGGGCAAACCTACGAGCAGTACTTC. Translating it yields CASSLSSGGQTYEQYF.